The 22 T cell receptor beta chains below all came from one sample that was sequenced in a study of cytomegalovirus exposure and HLA in healthy donors. Measured with immunoSEQ multiplex PCR; TCRdb has only the in-frame clones, and not every one. The data show roughly 80,000 clones, about 94% seen once. The sample comprised PBMCs. These receptors originate from a woman younger than 35 in good health and CMV-seronegative.

The J gene is TRBJ2-7, the V gene TRBV6-6, with D tentatively TRBD1 (5 bases). CDR3 length equals 12 residues. Trimming pared 8 bases from V and 3 bases from J, leaving 11 bases between. The V gene's germline CDR1 is MNHNY and CDR2 SVGAGI (reference sequence). The chain's CDR3 is CASGLGHYEQYF. In nucleotides, the CDR3 is TGTGCCAGCGGTCTGGGGCACTACGAGCAGTACTTC.

The V and J genes are TRBV15 and TRBJ1-4; TRBD1 matches at 7 bases. CDR1 is LNHNV, CDR2 YYDKDF, per germline (reference sequence). This CDR3 region has 14 residues. The V and J ends lost 0 bases and 5 bases, in that order; junction bases with no gene match: 0. The CDR3 spells CATSREQGNEKLFF. CDR3 DNA sequence: TGTGCCACCAGCAGAGAACAGGGGAATGAAAAACTGTTTTTT.

The V and J genes are TRBV19 and TRBJ2-2, with a weak D call TRBD1 (5 bases). CDR1 and CDR2 from the germline V gene are LNHDA and SQIVND (reference sequence). Trimming removed 3 bases at V and 2 bases at J, with 19 bases between. CDR3 size: 18 residues. CDR3 coding DNA: TGTGCCAGTAGTATTCTCTCTCCCATGCAGGGTAACACCGGGGAGCTGTTTTTT. Its protein product is CASSILSPMQGNTGELFF.

The rearrangement uses TRBV2 and TRBJ2-7; D might be TRBD2 (5 bases). This CDR3 contains 15 residues. Germline-derived CDR1 and CDR2 are SNHLY and FYNNEI. V lost 8 bases and J 2 bases, leaving 19 bases between the germline ends. CDR3 sequence (DNA): TGTGCCAGCCATATGAGCCTAGCTAGAACCTACGAGCAGTACTTC. Translated: CASHMSLARTYEQYF.

V gene TRBV7-9 combines with J gene TRBJ2-5; 8 bases match TRBD2. This CDR3 is 16 amino acids long. V lost 3 bases, J lost 5 bases, and 11 bases stayed unmatched. Per germline, CDR1 SEHNR and CDR2 FQNEAQ (reference sequence). CDR3: CASSFTLAELTETQYF. DNA of the CDR3: TGTGCCAGCAGCTTCACACTAGCGGAGCTAACGGAGACCCAGTACTTC.

V usage is TRBV18 and J usage is TRBJ1-5; TRBD1 matches at 7 bases. This CDR3 region has 15 residues. CDR1 is KGHSH, CDR2 LQKENI, per germline. The V segment lost 5 bases and the J segment 5 bases; nucleotides outside the gene matches: 9. The CDR3 sequence is CASSTGAVGHQPQHF. CDR3 DNA sequence: TGTGCCAGCTCAACAGGGGCGGTGGGCCATCAGCCCCAGCATTTT.

The genes are TRBV7-9 and TRBJ1-6; a possible D gene is TRBD1 (6 bases). V shed 4 bases and J shed 7 bases, with 14 bases lying between them. The CDR3 covers 15 residues. Germline CDR1 is SEHNR and CDR2 is FQNEAQ (reference sequence). The DNA of the CDR3 is TGTGCCAGCAGCTCCGCGGGCAGGGGCAATTCACCCCTCCACTTT. Translated, it gives CASSSAGRGNSPLHF.

The rearrangement joins TRBV7-3 to TRBJ1-3; no clear D. V shed 5 bases and J shed 4 bases, with 12 bases lying between them. Per germline, CDR1 SGHTA and CDR2 FQGTGA. This CDR3 is 14 amino acids long. CDR3 in amino acids: CASSPSSSGNTIYF. The DNA for the CDR3 is TGTGCCAGCAGCCCTAGTAGTTCCGGAAACACCATATATTTT.

The chain is built from TRBV10-1 and TRBJ2-1, with 10 nucleotides matching TRBD2. This CDR3 is 17 amino acids long. The trim removed 1 base at V and 7 bases at J, leaving 10 bases unmatched. From germline, CDR1 is WNHNN and CDR2 SYGVQD (reference sequence). The chain's CDR3 is CASSEFDSSGRENEQFF. The CDR3, as DNA: TGCGCCAGCAGTGAGTTCGACTCCAGCGGGAGGGAGAATGAGCAGTTCTTC.

The chain joins TRBV4-1 to TRBJ2-2; D is perhaps TRBD1 (6 bases). CDR3 size: 17 residues. The V gene lost 0 bases and the J gene lost 0 bases, with 11 bases spanning the gap. Germline V gene lookup returns CDR1 MGHRA and CDR2 YSYEKL. For the CDR3, the DNA is TGCGCCAGCAGCCAAGACCCGGACAGAGCGAACACCGGGGAGCTGTTTTTT. Translating gives CASSQDPDRANTGELFF.

The chain recombines TRBV19 with TRBJ2-1; 7 bases are shared with TRBD1. Germline CDR1 reads LNHDA; CDR2 reads SQIVND (reference sequence). V lost 2 bases, J lost 7 bases, and 20 bases stayed unmatched. This CDR3 has 19 amino acids. For the CDR3, the DNA is TGTGCCAGTAGTATACTACAAAGAGGGGACAGTTGGTTGACGAATGAGCAGTTCTTC. Translated, it gives CASSILQRGDSWLTNEQFF.

The genes are TRBV6-6 and TRBJ2-7; D is possibly TRBD1 (6 bases). V dropped 2 bases and J dropped 2 bases, with 10 bases sitting between them. The CDR3 length is 14 residues. CDR1 and CDR2 from the germline V gene are MNHNY and SVGAGI (reference sequence). CDR3 bases: TGTGCCAGCAGTTACAGGGACACTACCTACGAGCAGTACTTC. Its protein product is CASSYRDTTYEQYF.

The table lists this clone with a count of one. The chain recombines TRBV5-1 with TRBJ1-2; the match to TRBD1 covers 7 bases. The CDR3 consists of 15 residues. CDR1 SGHRS and CDR2 YFSETQ come from the germline V gene. J lost 4 bases, V lost 4 bases, and 10 bases had no gene match. The CDR3 DNA reads TGCGCCAGCAGCCTTCAGGGGGAAACTAGCTATGGCTACACCTTC. Protein product: CASSLQGETSYGYTF.

V usage is TRBV7-6 and J usage is TRBJ2-1; the match to TRBD1 covers 9 bases. Germline CDR1 is SGHVS and CDR2 is FNYEAQ. V was clipped by 1 base and J by 5 bases; unmatched bases: 3. The CDR3 has 15 residues. The CDR3 sequence: CASSLVRTGDNEQFF. CDR3 DNA: TGTGCCAGCAGCTTAGTTCGGACAGGGGACAATGAGCAGTTCTTC.

The V call is TRBV15, the J call TRBJ2-4, with D tentatively TRBD2 (5 bases). The CDR3 sequence is 12 residues long. Germline assignment: CDR1 LNHNV and CDR2 YYDKDF (reference sequence). The V end lost 8 bases, the J end lost 8 bases, and 13 bases lay between the germline ends. In nucleotides, the CDR3 is TGTGCCACCTCTGGCTCCGGGGACATTCAGTACTTC. The encoded protein is CATSGSGDIQYF.

The chain links TRBV5-6 to TRBJ2-5; 12 nucleotides align to TRBD2. With 2 bases clipped from V and 5 bases from J, the junction kept 4 bases outside the gene matches. The CDR3 spans 15 residues. Germline assignment: CDR1 SGHDT and CDR2 YYEEEE. CDR3 residues: CASSFGLAGPETQYF. Written as DNA, the CDR3 is TGTGCCAGCAGCTTTGGACTAGCGGGACCCGAGACCCAGTACTTC.

This clone was picked up one time. The V and J genes are TRBV10-3 and TRBJ2-1; the D gene is possibly TRBD2 (5 bases). CDR3 length: 15 amino acids. Between the trimmed V and J ends, which lost 0 bases and 6 bases, there was a span of 12 bases. The germline gives CDR1 ENHRY, CDR2 SYGVKD. In DNA form, the CDR3 reads TGTGCCATCAGTGAGTCAAGCGGTTTCACCAATGAGCAGTTCTTC. It yields the protein CAISESSGFTNEQFF.

This clone came up once. This chain joins TRBV30 and TRBJ2-3, with 9 bases matching TRBD2. The germline V gene has CDR1 GTSNPN and CDR2 SVGIG (reference sequence). J lost 6 bases, V lost 8 bases, and 15 bases had no gene match. This CDR3 has 15 residues. The CDR3 loop is CALLGVRGGADTQYF. In DNA, the CDR3 is TGTGCCCTCCTGGGGGTGCGCGGGGGGGCTGATACGCAGTATTTT.

J is TRBJ1-1 and V is TRBV5-1; D may be TRBD1 (5 bases). The germline CDR1 and CDR2 sequences are SGHRS and YFSETQ. This CDR3 spans 15 amino acids. Trimming stripped 4 bases from V and 0 bases from J, with 13 bases between. The CDR3 spells CASSGGETMNTEAFF. For the CDR3, the DNA is TGCGCCAGCAGCGGAGGGGAAACAATGAACACTGAAGCTTTCTTT.

This chain connects TRBV19 to TRBJ2-3; 7 bases are shared with TRBD2. The V gene's germline CDR1 is LNHDA and CDR2 SQIVND (reference sequence). The CDR3 is 15 amino acids. J lost 6 bases, V lost 7 bases, and 13 bases had no gene match. This CDR3 reads CASTQASGISDTQYF. CDR3 sequence (DNA): TGTGCCAGTACCCAAGCGAGCGGGATATCCGATACGCAGTATTTT.

Notes on this clone: Because the CDR3 is missing its conserved closing phenylalanine or tryptophan, this is likely a read error. It is unclear where the CDR3 begins or ends on the DNA, so no DNA is shown, and the CDR3 is as TCRdb lists it. The chain carries TRBV16 and TRBJ2-7; TRBD1 is taken as the D call from the table, unchecked against the DNA. Termini included, the CDR3 measures 13 amino acids. Looked up from germline, CDR1 is KGHSY and CDR2 is FQNENV. The CDR3 loop is CASSLSTVTNSSL.

The sample holds one count of this clone. The chain's CDR3 is CASSAGHYTDTQYF. CDR3 bases: TGTGCCAGCAGCGCGGGACACTACACAGATACGCAGTATTTT. The V call is TRBV9, the J call TRBJ2-3; D possibly corresponds to TRBD1 (6 bases). Trimming pared 3 bases from V and 2 bases from J, leaving 10 bases between. The CDR3 spans 14 residues. CDR1 SGDLS and CDR2 YYNGEE come from the germline V gene.